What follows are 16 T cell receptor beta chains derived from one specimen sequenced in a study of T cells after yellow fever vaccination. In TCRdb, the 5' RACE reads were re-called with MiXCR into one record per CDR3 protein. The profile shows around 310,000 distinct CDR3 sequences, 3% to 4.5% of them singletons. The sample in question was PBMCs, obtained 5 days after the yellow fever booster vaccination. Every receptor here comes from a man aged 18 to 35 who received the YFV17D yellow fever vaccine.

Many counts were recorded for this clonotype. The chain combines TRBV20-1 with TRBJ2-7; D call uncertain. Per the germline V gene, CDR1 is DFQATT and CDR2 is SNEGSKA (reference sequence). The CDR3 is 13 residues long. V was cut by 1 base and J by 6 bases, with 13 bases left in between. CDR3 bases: TGCAGTGCTAGAGCGTGGAGTCGGCTCGAGCAGTACTTC. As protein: CSARAWSRLEQYF.

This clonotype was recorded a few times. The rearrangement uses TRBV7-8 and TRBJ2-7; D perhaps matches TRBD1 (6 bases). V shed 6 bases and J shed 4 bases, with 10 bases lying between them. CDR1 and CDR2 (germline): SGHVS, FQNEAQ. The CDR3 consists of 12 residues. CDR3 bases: TGTGCCAGCAGTGAACAGGGTTACGAGCAGTACTTC. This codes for CASSEQGYEQYF.

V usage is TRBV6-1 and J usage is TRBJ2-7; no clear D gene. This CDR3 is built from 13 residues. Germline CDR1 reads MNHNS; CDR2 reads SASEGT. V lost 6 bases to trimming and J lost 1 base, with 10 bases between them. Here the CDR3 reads CASRGRPSYEQYV. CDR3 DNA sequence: TGTGCCAGCAGGGGCCGACCATCCTACGAGCAGTACGTC.

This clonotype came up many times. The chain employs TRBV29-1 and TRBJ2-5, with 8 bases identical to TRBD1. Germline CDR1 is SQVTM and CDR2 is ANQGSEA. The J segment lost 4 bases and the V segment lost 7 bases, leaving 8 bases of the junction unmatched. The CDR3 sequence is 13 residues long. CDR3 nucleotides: TGCAGCGGCGATGCAGGGGGCGGAGAGACCCAGTACTTC. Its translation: CSGDAGGGETQYF.

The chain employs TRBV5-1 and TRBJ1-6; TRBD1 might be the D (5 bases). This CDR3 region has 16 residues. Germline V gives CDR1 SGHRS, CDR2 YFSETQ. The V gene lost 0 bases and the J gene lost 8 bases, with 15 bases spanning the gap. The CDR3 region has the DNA TGCGCCAGCAGCTTGGGGCAGGGAAGGAGGGATTCACCCCTCCACTTT. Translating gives CASSLGQGRRDSPLHF.

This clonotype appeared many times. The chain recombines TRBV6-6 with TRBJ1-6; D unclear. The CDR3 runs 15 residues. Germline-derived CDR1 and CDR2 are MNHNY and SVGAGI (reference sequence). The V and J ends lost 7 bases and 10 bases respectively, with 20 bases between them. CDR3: CASTSPGEGPSPLHF. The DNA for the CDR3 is TGTGCCAGCACCTCTCCCGGGGAGGGCCCCTCACCCCTCCACTTT.

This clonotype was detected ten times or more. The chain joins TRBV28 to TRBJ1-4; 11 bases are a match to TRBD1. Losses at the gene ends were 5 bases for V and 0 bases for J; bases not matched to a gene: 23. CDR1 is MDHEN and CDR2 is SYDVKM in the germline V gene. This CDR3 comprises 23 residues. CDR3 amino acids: CASSPRIGWTGGLITSTNEKLFF. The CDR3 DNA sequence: TGTGCCAGCAGTCCCCGAATTGGGTGGACAGGGGGCCTAATCACGTCAACTAATGAAAAACTGTTTTTT.

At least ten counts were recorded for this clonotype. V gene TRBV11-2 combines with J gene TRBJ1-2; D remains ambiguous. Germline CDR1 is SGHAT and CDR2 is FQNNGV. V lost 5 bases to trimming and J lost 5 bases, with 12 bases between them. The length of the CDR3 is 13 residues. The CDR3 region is CASSPMAAYGYTF. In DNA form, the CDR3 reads TGTGCCAGCAGCCCGATGGCGGCGTATGGCTACACCTTC.

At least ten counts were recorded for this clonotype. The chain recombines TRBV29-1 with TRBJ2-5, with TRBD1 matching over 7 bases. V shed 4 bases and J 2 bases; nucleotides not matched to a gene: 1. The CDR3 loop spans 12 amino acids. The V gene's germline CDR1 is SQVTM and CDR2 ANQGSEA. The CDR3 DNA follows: TGCAGCGTTGCGACAGGGCAAGAGACCCAGTACTTC. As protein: CSVATGQETQYF.

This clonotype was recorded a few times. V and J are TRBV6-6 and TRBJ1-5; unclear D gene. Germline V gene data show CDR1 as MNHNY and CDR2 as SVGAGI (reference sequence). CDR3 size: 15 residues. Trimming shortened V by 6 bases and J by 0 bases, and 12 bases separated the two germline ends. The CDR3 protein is CASSRHLYSNQPQHF. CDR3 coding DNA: TGTGCCAGCAGCCGACACCTCTATAGCAATCAGCCCCAGCATTTT.

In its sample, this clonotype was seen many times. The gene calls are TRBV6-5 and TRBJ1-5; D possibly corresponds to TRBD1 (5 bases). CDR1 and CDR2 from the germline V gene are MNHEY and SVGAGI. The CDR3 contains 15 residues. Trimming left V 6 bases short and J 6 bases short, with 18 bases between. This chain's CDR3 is CASSRDSSDGQPQHF. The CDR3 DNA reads TGTGCCAGCAGCCGCGACAGTTCTGACGGTCAGCCCCAGCATTTT.

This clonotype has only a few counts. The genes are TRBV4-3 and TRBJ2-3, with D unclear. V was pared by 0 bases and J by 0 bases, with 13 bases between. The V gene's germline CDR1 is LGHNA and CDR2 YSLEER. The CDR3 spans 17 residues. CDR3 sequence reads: CASSQETGRTSTDTQYF. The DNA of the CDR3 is TGCGCCAGCAGCCAAGAGACCGGGCGGACCAGCACAGATACGCAGTATTTT.

CDR3 residues: CASSFQTGAFGGYGYTF. In nucleotides, the CDR3 is TGTGCCAGCAGCTTTCAGACAGGGGCTTTTGGAGGCTATGGCTACACCTTC. This rearrangement joins TRBV7-2 to TRBJ1-2, with 8 bases that match TRBD1. The germline V gene encodes CDR1 SGHTA and CDR2 FQGNSA. CDR3 size: 17 residues. V lost 3 bases, J lost 4 bases, and 13 bases stayed unmatched.

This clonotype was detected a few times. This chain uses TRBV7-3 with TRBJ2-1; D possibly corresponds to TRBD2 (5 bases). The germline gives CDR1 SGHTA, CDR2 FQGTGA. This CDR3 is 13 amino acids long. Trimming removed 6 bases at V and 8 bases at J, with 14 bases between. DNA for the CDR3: TGTGCCAGCAGTCTGACTACTACGGATGAGCAGTTCTTC. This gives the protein CASSLTTTDEQFF.

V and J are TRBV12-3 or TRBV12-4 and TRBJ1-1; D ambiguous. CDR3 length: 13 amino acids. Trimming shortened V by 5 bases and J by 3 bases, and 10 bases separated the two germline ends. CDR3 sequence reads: CASSPGVYTEAFF. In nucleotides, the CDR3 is TGTGCCAGCAGTCCCGGGGTCTACACTGAAGCTTTCTTT.

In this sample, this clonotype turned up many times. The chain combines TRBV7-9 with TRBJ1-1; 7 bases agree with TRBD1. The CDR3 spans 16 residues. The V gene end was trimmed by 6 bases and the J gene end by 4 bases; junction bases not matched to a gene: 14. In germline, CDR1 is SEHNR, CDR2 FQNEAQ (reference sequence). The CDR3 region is CASRSPGGDSPTEAFF. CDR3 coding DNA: TGTGCCAGCAGGAGTCCAGGGGGGGATAGCCCCACTGAAGCTTTCTTT.